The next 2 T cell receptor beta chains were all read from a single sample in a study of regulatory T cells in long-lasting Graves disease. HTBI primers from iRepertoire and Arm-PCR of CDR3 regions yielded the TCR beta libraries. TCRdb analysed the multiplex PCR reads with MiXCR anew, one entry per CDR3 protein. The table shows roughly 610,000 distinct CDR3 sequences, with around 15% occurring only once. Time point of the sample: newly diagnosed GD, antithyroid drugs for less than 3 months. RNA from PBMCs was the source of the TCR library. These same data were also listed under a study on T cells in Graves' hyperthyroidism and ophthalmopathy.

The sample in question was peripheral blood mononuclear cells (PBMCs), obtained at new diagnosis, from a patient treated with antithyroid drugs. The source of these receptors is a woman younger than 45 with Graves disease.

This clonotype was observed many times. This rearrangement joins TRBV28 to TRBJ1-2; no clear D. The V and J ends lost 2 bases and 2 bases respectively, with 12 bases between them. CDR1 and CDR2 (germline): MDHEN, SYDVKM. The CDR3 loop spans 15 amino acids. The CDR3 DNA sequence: TGTGCCAGCAGTTTAGTAACAGTCCCAAACTATGGCTACACCTTC. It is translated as CASSLVTVPNYGYTF.

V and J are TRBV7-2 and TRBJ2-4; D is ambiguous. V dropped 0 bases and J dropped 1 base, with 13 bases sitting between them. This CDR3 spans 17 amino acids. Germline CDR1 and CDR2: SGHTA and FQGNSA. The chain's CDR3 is CASSLARTPWAKNIQYF. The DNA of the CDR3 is TGTGCCAGCAGCTTAGCGAGGACCCCTTGGGCCAAAAACATTCAGTACTTC.